This TCR beta chain derives from a study of chronic HIV infection and antiretroviral therapy. One entry per CDR3 protein results from TCRdb running MiXCR on the 5' RACE reads. The repertoire holds 40,000 or so distinct CDR3 sequences, more than 8% seen once, with around 3% in the top ten. CDR1 MNHNY and CDR2 SVGAGI come from the germline V gene (reference sequence). This CDR3 comprises 16 residues. Details on this clonotype: A junction boundary mismatches the germline segment, possibly from a read error.

This chain connects TRBV6-6 to TRBJ1-1, with D unclear. What was sequenced was peripheral blood. This TCR derives from an adult who had HIV and had not received antiretroviral therapy, or was an uninfected healthy control (not recorded which). CDR3 in amino acids: CASSYLTQPMNTETFF. The DNA for the CDR3 is TGTGCCAGCAGTTACTTAACACAACCCATGAACACTGAAACTTTCTTT.